The count of the clone carrying this T cell receptor (beta chain) is one. Its matching antigen is unknown. Clones were sequenced by immunoSEQ multiplex PCR, and TCRdb holds only the in-frame ones, with some missing. The top ten clones hold about 10% of a sample with more than 45,000 clones, 70% to 90% of them seen once. This record belongs to a study of OX40 agonist ivuxolimab in advanced cancers. Germline CDR1 and CDR2: MNHEY and SMNVEV (reference sequence). The CDR3 length is 13 residues. Trimming cost V 6 bases and J 0 bases, with 6 bases left between them. Study observations and caveats: The CD4+ and CD8+ T cells in the blood had expanded clonally by week 6 at 0.1 to 3.0 mg/kg.

The clonotype was recovered from an adult with an advanced solid tumor such as melanoma, head and neck, liver or kidney cancer. The sample here was CD4+ or CD8+ T cells sorted from blood, taken in a trial of the OX40 agonist ivuxolimab. V is TRBV27 and J is TRBJ2-1; perhaps TRBD1 as D (5 bases). CDR3 loop: CASRDISYNEQFF. CDR3 DNA: TGTGCCAGCAGGGACATCTCCTACAATGAGCAGTTCTTC.